These 23 T cell receptor beta chains came from one sample sequenced in a study of type 1 regulatory T cells. Each CDR3 protein gets one entry after TCRdb re-called the reads with MiXCR. The table records about 68,000 distinct CDR3 sequences, 63% of them present only once. These TCRs' antigens remain unknown. Sequenced input: cultured T cells, either the whole culture or a sorted T cell fraction (not recorded which). Subset of the sample: Tr1-enriched cell product generated in vitro against host alloantigens. The receptors here all came from a human donor in good health.

This chain uses TRBV20-1 with TRBJ2-3; D could derive from TRBD1 or TRBD2 (5 bases each). This CDR3 is 16 amino acids long. V lost 4 bases and J 3 bases, leaving 20 bases between the germline ends. CDR1 and CDR2 from the germline V gene are DFQATT and SNEGSKA (reference sequence). CDR3 amino acids: CSATPPEGRQTDTQYF. CDR3 DNA sequence: TGCAGTGCTACCCCTCCTGAGGGGAGACAGACAGATACGCAGTATTTT.

This clonotype was observed a handful of times. The chain employs TRBV7-8 and TRBJ2-3, with 9 bases aligning to TRBD2. This CDR3 is 15 amino acids long. CDR1 SGHVS and CDR2 FQNEAQ come from the germline V gene. V gave up 5 bases and J gave up 2 bases; unmatched junction bases: 5. CDR3 residues: CASSRGLAPTDTQYF. As DNA, the CDR3 is TGTGCCAGCAGCCGCGGACTAGCGCCCACAGATACGCAGTATTTT. Filled out from reference TRBV7-8 and TRBJ2-3, the complete variable domain reads GAGVSQSPRYKVAKRGQDVALRCDPISGHVSLFWYQQALGQGPEFLTYFQNEAQLDKSGLPSDRFFAERPEGSVSTLKIQRTQQEDSAVYLCASSRGLAPTDTQYFGPGTRLTVL.

J is TRBJ2-1 and V is TRBV28; 9 nucleotides match TRBD2. V lost 6 bases and J lost 3; bases outside the gene matches: 6. Germline loops: CDR1 MDHEN, CDR2 SYDVKM. The CDR3 covers 15 residues. This CDR3 reads CASREPSGDYNEQFF. The CDR3, as DNA: TGTGCCAGCAGGGAACCTAGCGGGGACTACAATGAGCAGTTCTTC.

Details on this clonotype: Germline is not matched at one junction end, which may reflect a read error. V usage is TRBV5-1 and J usage is TRBJ2-1; D might be TRBD1 (6 bases). CDR1 and CDR2 (germline): SGHRS, YFSETQ. The CDR3 has 15 residues. The chain's CDR3 is CVSSLDRGGYNEQFF. CDR3 DNA sequence: TGCGTCAGCAGCTTGGACAGAGGGGGCTACAATGAGCAGTTCTTC.

The chain recombines TRBV4-3 with TRBJ2-7; D not resolved. Germline V gene data show CDR1 as LGHNA and CDR2 as YSLEER. Trimming pared 0 bases from V and 0 bases from J, leaving 9 bases between. The CDR3 covers 15 residues. CDR3 sequence: CASSQDAQTSYEQYF. In DNA form, the CDR3 reads TGCGCCAGCAGCCAAGACGCGCAAACCTCCTACGAGCAGTACTTC.

This clonotype was observed once. A read error may explain this, as a much larger clone is one base away. The V gene is TRBV7-2, the J gene TRBJ1-1; D unresolved. Per germline, CDR1 SGHTA and CDR2 FQGNSA. The CDR3 is made up of 14 amino acids. CDR3 region: CASSFRVVNTGAFF. The CDR3 DNA follows: TGTGCCAGCAGCTTTAGAGTGGTGAACACTGGAGCTTTCTTT.

Sample share makes this clonotype medium-sized. The chain uses TRBV7-9 and TRBJ2-1, with TRBD2 identical over 7 bases. With V trimmed by 1 base and J by 7 bases, 10 bases remained unmatched. The CDR3 contains 16 residues. Germline V gene data show CDR1 as SEHNR and CDR2 as FQNEAQ (reference sequence). This CDR3 reads CASSLGAGLLRNEQFF. The CDR3 DNA reads as TGTGCCAGCAGCTTAGGGGCGGGACTACTCCGAAATGAGCAGTTCTTC.

The genes are TRBV9 and TRBJ2-3; TRBD2 matches at 11 bases. Germline assignment: CDR1 SGDLS and CDR2 YYNGEE. The CDR3 has 15 residues. The J segment lost 13 bases and the V segment lost 6 bases, leaving 16 bases of the junction unmatched. CDR3 in DNA: TGTGCCAGCATCCGTGGGACTAGCGGCTCCTCAGAAAAGTATTTT. Translation: CASIRGTSGSSEKYF.

This clonotype was seen only a few times. CDR3 amino acids: CASTEPGAEAFF. The CDR3 DNA reads as TGTGCCAGCACCGAGCCAGGTGCCGAAGCTTTCTTT. The genes are TRBV7-2 and TRBJ1-1, with D unresolved. The germline V and J ends were trimmed by 7 bases and 8 bases, with 14 bases remaining between them. Germline-derived CDR1 and CDR2 are SGHTA and FQGNSA. The CDR3 is made up of 12 amino acids. Variable domain in full (rest from reference TRBV7-2 and TRBJ1-1): GAGVSQSPSNKVTEKGKDVELRCDPISGHTALYWYRQSLGQGLEFLIYFQGNSAPDKSGLPSDRFSAERTGGSVSTLTIQRTQQEDSAVYLCASTEPGAEAFFGQGTRLTVV.

This clonotype was detected only a few times. The V gene is TRBV30, the J gene TRBJ2-7; D unresolved. V was pared by 3 bases and J by 3 bases, with 12 bases between. CDR1 and CDR2 from the germline V gene are GTSNPN and SVGIG (reference sequence). The CDR3 spans 13 residues. The CDR3, as DNA: TGTGCCTGGAGACGAAAAGGGAACTACGAGCAGTACTTC. Translating gives CAWRRKGNYEQYF. The variable domain in full, with the rest retrieved from reference TRBV30 and TRBJ2-7, is SQTIHQWPATLVQPVGSPLSLECTVEGTSNPNLYWYRQAAGRGLQLLFYSVGIGQISSEVPQNLSASRPQDRQFILSSKKLLLSDSGFYLCAWRRKGNYEQYFGPGTRLTVT.

V gene TRBV5-4 combines with J gene TRBJ2-7; no clear D. Germline-derived CDR1 and CDR2 are SGHNT and YYREEE (reference sequence). Trimming pared 5 bases from V and 0 bases from J, leaving 9 bases between. The CDR3 has 13 amino acids. The CDR3 bases are TGTGCCAGCAGTGACGAGAGCTCCTACGAGCAGTACTTC. Amino acid sequence: CASSDESSYEQYF.

This clonotype occurred a few times. CDR3 in DNA: TGCAGCACGGGGGGGACCGCTGCCTACGAGCAGTACTTC. It encodes CSTGGTAAYEQYF. V and J are TRBV20-1 and TRBJ2-7; 8 bases fit TRBD2. The CDR3 has 13 residues. Per germline, CDR1 DFQATT and CDR2 SNEGSKA (reference sequence).

The gene calls are TRBV11-2 and TRBJ2-7; 10 bases align to TRBD2. CDR3 length equals 14 residues. J lost 7 bases, V lost 1 base, and 4 bases had no gene match. From germline, CDR1 is SGHAT and CDR2 FQNNGV. The CDR3 is CASSLVSGRREQYF. The CDR3, as DNA: TGTGCCAGCAGCTTAGTTAGCGGGAGGCGTGAGCAGTACTTC.

This sequence joins TRBV7-9 and TRBJ1-5, with D maybe TRBD1 (5 bases). V lost 5 bases and J 4 bases, leaving 9 bases between the germline ends. The germline gives CDR1 SEHNR, CDR2 FQNEAQ (reference sequence). CDR3 length: 13 amino acids. The CDR3 spells CASSGDGNQPQHF. In DNA, the CDR3 is TGTGCCAGCAGCGGGGACGGGAATCAGCCCCAGCATTTT. Drawing the rest from reference TRBV7-9 and TRBJ1-5, the complete variable domain is DTGVSQNPRHKITKRGQNVTFRCDPISEHNRLYWYRQTLGQGPEFLTYFQNEAQLEKSRLLSDRFSAERPKGSFSTLEIQRTEQGDSAMYLCASSGDGNQPQHFGDGTRLSIL.

This clonotype has a handful of counts. This rearrangement joins TRBV20-1 to TRBJ2-3; D is undetermined. Deletions cut 3 bases from V and 0 bases from J, with 10 bases between. The CDR3 has 14 residues. In germline, CDR1 is DFQATT, CDR2 SNEGSKA (reference sequence). CDR3 sequence: CSARSPGSTDTQYF. DNA for the CDR3: TGCAGTGCTAGGAGTCCAGGCAGCACAGATACGCAGTATTTT.

This rearrangement joins TRBV24-1 to TRBJ2-1, with 8 positions matching TRBD2. Losses at the gene ends were 1 base for V and 6 bases for J; bases not matched to a gene: 7. Germline loops: CDR1 KGHDR, CDR2 SFDVKD. CDR3 length: 16 residues. Here the CDR3 DNA reads TGTGCCACCAGTGATTTATCGGGAGGGCCGGTCAATGAGCAGTTCTTC. Protein product: CATSDLSGGPVNEQFF.

This clonotype was observed a single time. The chain combines TRBV12-5 with TRBJ1-2; 9 positions agree with TRBD1. Germline CDR1 reads LGHNT; CDR2 reads FRNRAP. This CDR3 is 17 amino acids long. Losses at the gene ends were 4 bases for V and 3 bases for J; bases not matched to a gene: 12. CDR3: CASGSGQGRLSDYGYTF. DNA of the CDR3: TGTGCTAGTGGTTCCGGACAGGGGCGGCTGTCGGACTATGGCTACACCTTC.

V gene TRBV7-8 combines with J gene TRBJ2-3; 10 bases map to TRBD2. J lost 7 bases, V lost 5 bases, and 12 bases had no gene match. The CDR3 is 16 amino acids. Germline V gene sequence: CDR1 SGHVS, CDR2 FQNEAQ. CDR3 sequence (DNA): TGTGCCAGCAGCCCCCTTAGCGGGAGGTCCCCATATACGCAGTATTTT. This sequence encodes CASSPLSGRSPYTQYF.

This clonotype was counted between two and nine times. The rearrangement uses TRBV20-1 and TRBJ2-4; no reliable D call. The germline gives CDR1 DFQATT, CDR2 SNEGSKA (reference sequence). With 3 bases removed from V and 6 bases from J, the gap between germline ends came to 9 bases. This CDR3 contains 12 residues. The CDR3 reads CSARESGNIQYF. The CDR3 DNA follows: TGCAGTGCTAGGGAGTCGGGAAACATTCAGTACTTC.

The chain recombines TRBV5-1 with TRBJ2-1; 7 bases are shared with TRBD2. The CDR3 extends over 15 amino acids. Germline lookup yields CDR1 SGHRS and CDR2 YFSETQ. V trimming: 4 bases; J trimming: 6 bases; junction bases outside the gene matches: 10. CDR3 loop: CASSLGTSDFNEQFF. The CDR3 DNA follows: TGCGCCAGCAGCCTGGGAACTAGCGATTTCAATGAGCAGTTCTTC.

The J gene is TRBJ2-3, the V gene TRBV5-4; D unclear. This CDR3 is 15 amino acids long. The germline V and J ends were trimmed by 3 bases and 6 bases, with 17 bases remaining between them. Per the germline V gene, CDR1 is SGHNT and CDR2 is YYREEE (reference sequence). In nucleotides, the CDR3 is TGTGCCAGCAGCTCGGCTGGGGATCCCATGGATACGCAGTATTTT. Protein: CASSSAGDPMDTQYF.

The gene calls are TRBV18 and TRBJ2-5; 8 bases map to TRBD2. CDR3 size: 14 residues. CDR1 KGHSH and CDR2 LQKENI come from the germline V gene. V was pared by 6 bases and J by 5 bases, with 8 bases of the junction left unmatched. The CDR3 sequence: CASSPTGGLETQYF. In DNA form, the CDR3 reads TGTGCCAGCTCGCCAACGGGAGGGTTGGAGACCCAGTACTTC.

The chain recombines TRBV7-9 with TRBJ2-7, with 16 bases matching TRBD2. This CDR3 spans 17 amino acids. CDR1 is SEHNR and CDR2 is FQNEAQ in the germline V gene (reference sequence). V gave up 4 bases and J gave up 3 bases; unmatched junction bases: 6. In DNA form, the CDR3 reads TGTGCCAGCAGCTGGCCGGGACTAGCGGGAGGGAACTACGAGCAGTACTTC. Its translation: CASSWPGLAGGNYEQYF.